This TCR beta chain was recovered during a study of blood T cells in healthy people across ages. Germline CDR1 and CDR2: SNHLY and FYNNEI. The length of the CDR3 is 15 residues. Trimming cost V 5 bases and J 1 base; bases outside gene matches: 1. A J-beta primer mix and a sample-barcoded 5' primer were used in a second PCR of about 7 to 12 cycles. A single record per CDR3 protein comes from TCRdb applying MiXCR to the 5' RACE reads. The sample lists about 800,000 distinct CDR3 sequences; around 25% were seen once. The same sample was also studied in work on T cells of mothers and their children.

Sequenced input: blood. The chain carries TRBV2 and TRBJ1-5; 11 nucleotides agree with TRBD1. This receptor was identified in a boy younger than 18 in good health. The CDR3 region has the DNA TGTGCCAGCAGTTGGGACAGGGGGAGCAATCAGCCCCAGCATTTT. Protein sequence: CASSWDRGSNQPQHF.